The entry that follows covers one T cell receptor (beta chain) sequence. Its antigen is as yet unknown. TCRdb re-called the 5' RACE reads through MiXCR, storing one row per CDR3 protein. The data hold under 400,000 distinct CDR3 sequences, with 11% observed a single time. The CDR3 covers 15 residues. The germline V gene has CDR1 SGHRS and CDR2 YFSETQ. V trimming: 4 bases; J trimming: 3 bases; junction bases outside the gene matches: 3. The data were obtained in a study of T cells after yellow fever vaccination. Study outcomes and limitations: CD4 and CD8 compartments shared a small share of clonotypes, likely from convergent recombination. The secondary response peaked faster, at day 5 versus 15, but was weaker. The study re-detected most primary-vaccination clones after the booster (around 96% CD4, roughly 88% CD8). In FACS-sorted repertoires, abundant clonotypes from the bulk population could appear as contaminants.

The material sequenced was PBMCs, taken on the day of the first yellow fever vaccination. The sequence was collected from a young man who received the YFV17D yellow fever vaccine. The chain employs TRBV5-1 and TRBJ1-4; TRBD1 aligns across 10 bases. The CDR3 reads CASSGTGAANEKLFF. CDR3 in DNA: TGCGCCAGCAGCGGGACAGGGGCGGCTAATGAAAAACTGTTTTTT.